This TCR beta chain was recovered during a study of shared clonotypes between healthy human individuals. Across the whole study: The cohort comprised a couple of women and a few men. Their ages spanned 18 to 49 years.

The germline gives CDR1 LGHNA, CDR2 YSLEER. The CDR3 has 18 residues. The junction had 14 bases not matched to a gene; V was cut back by 1 base and J by 3 bases. Execution of the assay was at deep level. Produced via immunoSEQ multiplex PCR; TCRdb's table is partial and in-frame only. The sample holds around 2,100,000 clones, roughly 94% seen once. Naive CD8 cells were CD45RO-negative, positively selected for CCR7, excluding terminally differentiated effector memory CD45RA+ cells. For this clone: Its target is not known.

Study findings and constraints: Non-shared clonotypes were found to have lower generation probabilities than the clonotypes that were shared by all four of the sorted-subset donors. Of the naive CD4 clonotypes, around 4.9% were shared across a few donors.

The sample was naive CD8+ T cells sorted from blood. This sequence originates from a man aged 18 to 29 in good health. This chain uses TRBV4-3 with TRBJ2-5, with 7 bases aligning to TRBD1. The CDR3 loop reads CASSQARPGPGGEETQYF. The CDR3 bases are TGCGCCAGCAGCCAAGCGCGCCCTGGCCCAGGGGGTGAAGAGACCCAGTACTTC.